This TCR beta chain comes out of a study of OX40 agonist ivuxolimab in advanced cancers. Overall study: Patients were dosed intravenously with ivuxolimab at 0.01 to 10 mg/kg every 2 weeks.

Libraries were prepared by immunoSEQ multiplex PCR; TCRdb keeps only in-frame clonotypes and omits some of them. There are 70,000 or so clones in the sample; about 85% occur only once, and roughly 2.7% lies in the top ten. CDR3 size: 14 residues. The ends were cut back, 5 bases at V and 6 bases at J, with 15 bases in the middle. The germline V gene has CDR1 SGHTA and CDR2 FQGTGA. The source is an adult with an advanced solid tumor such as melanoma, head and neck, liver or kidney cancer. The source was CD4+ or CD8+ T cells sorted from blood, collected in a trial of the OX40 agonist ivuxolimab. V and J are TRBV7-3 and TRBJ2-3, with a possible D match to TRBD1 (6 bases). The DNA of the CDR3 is TGTGCCAGCAGCAAGGGGCAGGGGACGGATACGCAGTATTTT. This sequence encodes CASSKGQGTDTQYF.